Below, 27 T cell receptor beta chains from the same sample are listed, as sequenced in a study of human T cells and chemical hapten exposure. The sample's time point: patch test 2, 6 weeks after DPC sensitization. Treatment of the sample: therapeutic diphenylcyclopropenone sensitization with weekly scalp DPC. TCRdb re-analysed the RACE reads in MiXCR, keeping a single row per CDR3 protein. The sample carries 80,000 to 95,000 distinct CDR3 sequences, under 14% recorded once. Specimen: whole blood, collected in connection with sensitization to the hapten diphenylcyclopropenone (DPC). The source is a young man with alopecia areata. Some clones in this sample may be carry-over from other donors' samples.

This rearrangement joins TRBV11-2 to TRBJ2-1, with 9 positions matching TRBD1. The germline V gene encodes CDR1 SGHAT and CDR2 FQNNGV. Unmatched junction bases numbered 0, after V lost 4 bases and J lost 8 bases. The CDR3 runs 12 residues. The CDR3 sequence: CASSWDRDEQFF. The CDR3 DNA reads TGTGCCAGCAGCTGGGACAGGGATGAGCAGTTCTTC.

This clonotype has a handful of counts. V is TRBV7-6 and J is TRBJ2-1; 11 bases align to TRBD1. The CDR3 covers 15 residues. The V gene end was trimmed by 5 bases and the J gene end by 13 bases; junction bases not matched to a gene: 13. CDR1 is SGHVS and CDR2 is FNYEAQ in the germline V gene. Written as DNA, the CDR3 is TGTGCCAGCAGCCCTACGGACAGGGGGCGACCCAACCAGTTCTTC. It specifies CASSPTDRGRPNQFF.

This clonotype was detected many times. J is TRBJ2-7 and V is TRBV6-5, with 7 nucleotides matching TRBD1. CDR3 size: 15 residues. V gave up 5 bases and J gave up 0 bases; unmatched junction bases: 7. The germline CDR1 and CDR2 sequences are MNHEY and SVGAGI. The DNA of the CDR3 is TGTGCCAGCAGTGACGGACAGGAAAGCTCCTACGAGCAGTACTTC. Protein: CASSDGQESSYEQYF.

The table lists this clonotype with many counts. The chain couples TRBV3-1 to TRBJ1-2, with D maybe TRBD1 (6 bases). V lost 7 bases to trimming and J lost 4 bases, with 16 bases between them. From germline, CDR1 is LGHDT and CDR2 YNNKEL (reference sequence). The length of the CDR3 is 14 residues. CDR3 sequence (DNA): TGTGCCAGCACCCCGGACAGCGCCTTCTATGGCTACACCTTC. This encodes CASTPDSAFYGYTF.

This clonotype has only a few counts. The chain recombines TRBV6-2 or TRBV6-3 with TRBJ1-2; perhaps TRBD1 as D (5 bases). V was clipped by 11 bases and J by 5 bases, with 15 bases between them. CDR3 length: 12 amino acids. Germline loops: CDR1 MNHEY, CDR2 SVGEGT. The CDR3 is CASGTFSYGYTF. The CDR3 nucleotides read TGTGCCTCCGGGACCTTCTCTTATGGCTACACCTTC.

This clonotype was counted only a few times. The V and J genes are TRBV9 and TRBJ1-1; D ambiguous. This CDR3 comprises 13 residues. The V end was cut by 4 bases, the J end by 2 bases, with 9 bases between. Germline CDR1 is SGDLS and CDR2 is YYNGEE. The CDR3 nucleotides read TGTGCCAGCAGCCCACCCTCAAACACTGAAGCTTTCTTT. Protein product: CASSPPSNTEAFF. Variable domain in full (rest from reference TRBV9 and TRBJ1-1): DSGVTQTPKHLITATGQRVTLRCSPRSGDLSVYWYQQSLDQGLQFLIQYYNGEERAKGNILERFSAQQFPDLHSELNLSSLELGDSALYFCASSPPSNTEAFFGQGTRLTVV.

In its sample, this clonotype was seen a few times. The genes are TRBV6-2 or TRBV6-3 and TRBJ2-5; either TRBD1 or TRBD2 may supply D (6 bases each). V lost 7 bases and J lost 4, with 25 bases in between. Germline-derived CDR1 and CDR2 are MNHEY and SVGEGT. The CDR3 extends over 17 amino acids. CDR3 in amino acids: CASTGGRGHGSLETQYF. The CDR3 bases are TGTGCCAGCACCGGGGGCCGGGGTCACGGAAGCTTAGAGACCCAGTACTTC.

The chain couples TRBV20-1 to TRBJ1-2, with TRBD1 matching over 7 bases. Germline values: CDR1 DFQATT, CDR2 SNEGSKA (reference sequence). J gave up 2 bases and V 6 bases, and 9 bases lay outside the gene matches. The CDR3 is 14 residues long. CDR3 sequence (DNA): TGCAGTGCAAACGATTACAGGGGCAACTATGGCTACACCTTC. Translating gives CSANDYRGNYGYTF.

This clonotype was observed a handful of times. V and J are TRBV11-2 and TRBJ2-2; D could derive from TRBD1 or TRBD2 (5 bases each). CDR1 and CDR2 (germline): SGHAT, FQNNGV. V shed 7 bases and J shed 1 base, with 13 bases lying between them. This CDR3 is 15 amino acids long. CDR3 loop: CASKTGTVNTGELFF. The CDR3 bases are TGTGCCAGCAAGACCGGGACGGTGAACACCGGGGAGCTGTTTTTT.

In its sample, this clonotype was seen many times. The chain is built from TRBV4-1 and TRBJ2-3, with a possible D match to TRBD2 (6 bases). The germline CDR1 and CDR2 sequences are MGHRA and YSYEKL. The CDR3 contains 20 residues. Trimming removed 2 bases from V and 4 bases from J, with 28 bases in between. The CDR3 loop reads CASSQSETRYLRESSDTQYF. The CDR3 region has the DNA TGCGCCAGCAGCCAATCTGAAACCCGATATCTTCGGGAGAGCTCAGATACGCAGTATTTT.

The rearrangement uses TRBV9 and TRBJ1-2, with D possibly matching TRBD1 (5 bases). V lost 2 bases and J lost 2, with 10 bases in between. CDR3 length equals 14 residues. Germline assignment: CDR1 SGDLS and CDR2 YYNGEE. The CDR3 DNA is TGTGCCAGCAGCGTCCAAGACAGAAACTATGGCTACACCTTC. Protein: CASSVQDRNYGYTF.

This clonotype was seen repeatedly, ten times or more. V is TRBV9 and J is TRBJ1-6, with TRBD1 matching over 10 bases. This CDR3 is 15 amino acids long. Trimming cost V 4 bases and J 7 bases; bases outside gene matches: 5. CDR1 and CDR2 (germline): SGDLS, YYNGEE. The CDR3 nucleotides read TGTGCCAGCAGCTCCCGGACAGGGGGGAATTCACCCCTCCACTTT. Its translation is CASSSRTGGNSPLHF. Supplemented by reference TRBV9 and TRBJ1-6, the full variable domain reads DSGVTQTPKHLITATGQRVTLRCSPRSGDLSVYWYQQSLDQGLQFLIQYYNGEERAKGNILERFSAQQFPDLHSELNLSSLELGDSALYFCASSSRTGGNSPLHFGNGTRLTVT.

In this sample, this clonotype turned up many times. The CDR3 reads CASSPNRVETQYF. The CDR3 nucleotides read TGTGCCAGCAGCCCTAACAGGGTTGAGACCCAGTACTTC. V usage is TRBV11-2 and J usage is TRBJ2-5; D might be TRBD1 (6 bases). This CDR3 is 13 amino acids long. Germline-derived CDR1 and CDR2 are SGHAT and FQNNGV. Trimming left V 5 bases short and J 5 bases short, with 12 bases between.

In its sample, this clonotype was seen a few times. V and J are TRBV6-6 and TRBJ1-5, with D perhaps matching TRBD1 (6 bases). In germline, CDR1 is MNHNY, CDR2 SVGAGI (reference sequence). CDR3 length equals 15 residues. The V end lost 2 bases, the J end lost 5 bases, and 13 bases lay between the germline ends. CDR3 coding DNA: TGTGCCAGCAGTTACACTGACAGGTGGGATCAGCCCCAGCATTTT. Encoded protein: CASSYTDRWDQPQHF.

CDR3 nucleotide sequence: TGTGCCAGCAGCTGGGAGCGGGGGTCTATAGATACGCAGTATTTT. Translated, it gives CASSWERGSIDTQYF. V and J are TRBV5-4 and TRBJ2-3; TRBD2 aligns across 8 bases. Trimming removed 3 bases from V and 5 bases from J; junction bases left unmatched: 8. Germline V CDR1 and CDR2: SGHNT, YYREEE (reference sequence). CDR3 length equals 15 residues.

The chain is built from TRBV7-2 and TRBJ1-2, with no clear D. The CDR3 covers 17 residues. Trimming cost V 5 bases and J 4 bases, with 23 bases left between them. Germline CDR1 and CDR2: SGHTA and FQGNSA. The CDR3 sequence: CASSIPGASPLLYGYTF. The CDR3 region has the DNA TGTGCCAGCAGCATACCGGGCGCTTCTCCGCTACTCTATGGCTACACCTTC.

This clonotype turned up a few times. The gene calls are TRBV19 and TRBJ2-2; D unclear. From germline, CDR1 is LNHDA and CDR2 SQIVND (reference sequence). V was pared by 3 bases and J by 3 bases, with 8 bases between. The CDR3 covers 14 residues. The CDR3 DNA reads as TGTGCCAGTAGTATGGTGGGGTACACCGGGGAGCTGTTTTTT. This sequence encodes CASSMVGYTGELFF.

The genes are TRBV11-2 and TRBJ2-4; 8 bases map to TRBD2. V trimming: 7 bases; J trimming: 9 bases; junction bases outside the gene matches: 11. Germline values: CDR1 SGHAT, CDR2 FQNNGV. The CDR3 is 14 amino acids. The CDR3 DNA sequence: TGTGCCAGCAACCCGGGGACTAGATCCTCCATTCAGTACTTC. It translates to CASNPGTRSSIQYF.

The V call is TRBV6-2 or TRBV6-3, the J call TRBJ2-3; 7 bases are a match to TRBD2. V gave up 6 bases and J gave up 5 bases; unmatched junction bases: 5. The CDR3 sequence is 13 residues long. Germline V gives CDR1 MNHEY, CDR2 SVGEGT. The chain's CDR3 is CASRRTSQDTQYF. DNA of the CDR3: TGTGCCAGCAGACGGACTAGTCAAGATACGCAGTATTTT.

This clonotype showed up just a few times. The V and J genes are TRBV20-1 and TRBJ2-7, with TRBD1 matching 9 bases. The CDR3 runs to 14 residues. The germline CDR1 and CDR2 sequences are DFQATT and SNEGSKA (reference sequence). V shed 4 bases and J 1 base; nucleotides not matched to a gene: 5. The CDR3 here is CSATPGTGSYEQYV. CDR3 DNA: TGCAGTGCTACTCCCGGGACAGGGTCCTACGAGCAGTACGTC.

This clonotype has at least ten counts. This chain connects TRBV7-8 to TRBJ2-1; 12 nucleotides align to TRBD2. V was pared by 2 bases and J by 8 bases, with 7 bases of the junction left unmatched. The germline V gene encodes CDR1 SGHVS and CDR2 FQNEAQ. The CDR3 has 16 residues. Written as DNA, the CDR3 is TGTGCCAGCAGCTTATTCTCTAGCGGGGGGGCCGATGAGCAGTTCTTC. This encodes CASSLFSSGGADEQFF.

The V gene is TRBV6-5, the J gene TRBJ2-6, with D tentatively TRBD1 (5 bases). Germline V gene data show CDR1 as MNHEY and CDR2 as SVGAGI. The germline V and J ends were trimmed by 0 bases and 3 bases, with 15 bases remaining between them. The CDR3 runs to 18 residues. This chain's CDR3 is CASSYSSSVGDGANVLTF. CDR3 in DNA: TGTGCCAGCAGTTACTCGTCTTCAGTAGGGGATGGGGCCAACGTCCTGACTTTC.

CDR3 nucleotide sequence: TGTGCCAGCAGCTTAGTCGCGGGGGCGCCTTCCACCGGGGAGCTGTTTTTT. Amino acid sequence: CASSLVAGAPSTGELFF. The chain recombines TRBV7-9 with TRBJ2-2, with D possibly being TRBD2 (7 bases). V was trimmed by 1 base and J by 4 bases, leaving 16 bases between them. Germline V gene sequence: CDR1 SEHNR, CDR2 FQNEAQ (reference sequence). The CDR3 spans 17 residues.

The gene calls are TRBV6-2 or TRBV6-3 and TRBJ2-7; TRBD1 might be the D (5 bases). This CDR3 is 13 amino acids long. V was clipped by 6 bases and J by 2 bases, with 11 bases between them. Germline-derived CDR1 and CDR2 are MNHEY and SVGEGT. CDR3 residues: CASRAGKPYEQYV. For the CDR3, the DNA is TGTGCCAGCAGGGCAGGGAAGCCCTACGAGCAGTACGTC.

Concerning this clonotype itself: One junction end does not reproduce the germline sequence, and a read error may be involved. The chain carries TRBV19 and TRBJ2-1, with D possibly being TRBD2 (5 bases). Per the germline V gene, CDR1 is LNHDA and CDR2 is SQIVND (reference sequence). This CDR3 spans 11 amino acids. This CDR3 reads CASSIGRERIF. The CDR3 nucleotides read TGTGCCAGTAGTATAGGAAGGGAGAGGATCTTC.

This clonotype was seen ten or more times. The chain carries TRBV4-3 and TRBJ1-5, with 8 bases matching TRBD1. Unmatched junction bases numbered 10, after V lost 2 bases and J lost 4 bases. The CDR3 has 17 amino acids. Germline-derived CDR1 and CDR2 are LGHNA and YSLEER. CDR3 in DNA: TGCGCCAGCAGCCAAAATACCCCAGGGGGCAGAAATCAGCCCCAGCATTTT. As protein: CASSQNTPGGRNQPQHF.

This clonotype has at least ten counts. V gene TRBV7-3 combines with J gene TRBJ1-2; no definite D call. This CDR3 has 19 amino acids. V was pared by 0 bases and J by 3 bases, with 23 bases between. CDR1 is SGHTA and CDR2 is FQGTGA in the germline V gene. This chain's CDR3 is CASSLTPRIPRLGHYGYTF. The DNA for the CDR3 is TGTGCCAGCAGCTTAACGCCGAGAATCCCCCGACTCGGCCACTATGGCTACACCTTC.